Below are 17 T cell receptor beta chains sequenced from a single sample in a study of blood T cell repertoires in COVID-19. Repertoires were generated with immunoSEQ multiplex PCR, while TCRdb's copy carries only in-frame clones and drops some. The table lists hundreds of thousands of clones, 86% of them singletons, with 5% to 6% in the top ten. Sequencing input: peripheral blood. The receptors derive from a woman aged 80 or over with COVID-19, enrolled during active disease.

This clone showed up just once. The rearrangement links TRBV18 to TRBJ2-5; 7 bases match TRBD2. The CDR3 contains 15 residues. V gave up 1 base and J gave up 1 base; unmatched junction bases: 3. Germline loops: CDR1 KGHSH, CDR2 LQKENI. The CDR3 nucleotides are TGTGCCAGCTCACCACGGGGCGGGGGCCAAGAGACCCAGTACTTC. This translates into CASSPRGGGQETQYF.

CDR3 region: CASRVDQTGELFF. CDR3 nucleotides: TGCGCCAGCCGGGTCGATCAAACCGGGGAGCTGTTTTTT. V gene TRBV5-1 combines with J gene TRBJ2-2, with D uncertain. The CDR3 spans 13 residues. V lost 7 bases to trimming and J lost 5 bases, with 12 bases between them. CDR1 and CDR2 (germline): SGHRS, YFSETQ. The entire variable domain, with the rest obtained from reference TRBV5-1 and TRBJ2-2, is as follows: KAGVTQTPRYLIKTRGQQVTLSCSPISGHRSVSWYQQTPGQGLQFLFEYFSETQRNKGNFPGRFSGRQFSNSRSEMNVSTLELGDSALYLCASRVDQTGELFFGEGSRLTVL.

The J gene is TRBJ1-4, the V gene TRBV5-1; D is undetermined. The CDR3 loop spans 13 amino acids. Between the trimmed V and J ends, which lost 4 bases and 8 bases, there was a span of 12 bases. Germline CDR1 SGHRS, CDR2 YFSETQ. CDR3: CASSRGLREKLFF. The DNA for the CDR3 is TGCGCCAGCAGCCGAGGGTTGAGGGAAAAACTGTTTTTT.

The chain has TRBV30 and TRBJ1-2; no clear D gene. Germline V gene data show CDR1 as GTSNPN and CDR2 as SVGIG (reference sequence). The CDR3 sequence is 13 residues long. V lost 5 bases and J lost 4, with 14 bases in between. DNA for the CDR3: TGTGCCTGGCGGCCAGCGGGAGTCTATGGCTACACCTTC. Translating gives CAWRPAGVYGYTF.

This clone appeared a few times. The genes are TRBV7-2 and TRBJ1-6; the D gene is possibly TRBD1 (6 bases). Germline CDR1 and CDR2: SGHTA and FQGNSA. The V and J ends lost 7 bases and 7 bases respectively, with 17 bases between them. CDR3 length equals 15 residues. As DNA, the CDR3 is TGTGCCAGCAACCCCGCAGGGGCCTTCAATTCACCCCTCCACTTT. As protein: CASNPAGAFNSPLHF.

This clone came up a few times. CDR3 residues: CASSFRGPSYEQYF. The CDR3 DNA follows: TGTGCCAGCAGTTTCAGGGGACCCTCCTACGAGCAGTACTTC. The rearrangement links TRBV27 to TRBJ2-7, with D possibly matching TRBD1 (6 bases). Trimming pared 3 bases from V and 0 bases from J, leaving 9 bases between. The CDR3 is 14 amino acids. Germline V lookup: CDR1 MNHEY, CDR2 SMNVEV (reference sequence).

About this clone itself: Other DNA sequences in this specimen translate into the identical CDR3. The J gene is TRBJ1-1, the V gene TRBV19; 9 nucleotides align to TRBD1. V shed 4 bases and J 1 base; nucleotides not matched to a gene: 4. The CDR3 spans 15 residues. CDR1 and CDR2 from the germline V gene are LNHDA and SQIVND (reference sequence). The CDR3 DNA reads TGTGCCAGTAGTAAAGGACAGGGGAGGAACACTGAAGCTTTCTTT. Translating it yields CASSKGQGRNTEAFF.

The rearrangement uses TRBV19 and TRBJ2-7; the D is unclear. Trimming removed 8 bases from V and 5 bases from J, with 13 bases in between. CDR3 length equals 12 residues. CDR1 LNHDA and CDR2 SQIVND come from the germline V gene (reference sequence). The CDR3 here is CASSLGRDEQYF. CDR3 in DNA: TGTGCCAGTTCTCTTGGTCGGGACGAGCAGTACTTC.

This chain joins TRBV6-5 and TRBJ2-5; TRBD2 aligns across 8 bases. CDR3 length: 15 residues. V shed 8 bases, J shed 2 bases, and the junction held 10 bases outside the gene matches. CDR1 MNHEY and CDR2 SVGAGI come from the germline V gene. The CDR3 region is CASGGAGGPQETQYF. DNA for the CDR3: TGTGCCAGCGGCGGGGCGGGGGGACCACAAGAGACCCAGTACTTC.

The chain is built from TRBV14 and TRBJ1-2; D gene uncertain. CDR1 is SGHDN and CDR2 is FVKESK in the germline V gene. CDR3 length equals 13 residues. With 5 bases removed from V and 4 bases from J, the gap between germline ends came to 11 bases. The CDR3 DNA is TGTGCCAGCAGCGCGGTAACGAGCTATGGCTACACCTTC. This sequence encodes CASSAVTSYGYTF.

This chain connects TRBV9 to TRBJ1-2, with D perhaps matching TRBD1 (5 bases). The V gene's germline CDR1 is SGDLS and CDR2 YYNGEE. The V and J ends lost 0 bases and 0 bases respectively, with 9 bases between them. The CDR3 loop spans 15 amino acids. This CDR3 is CASSVVGASNYGYTF. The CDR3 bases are TGTGCCAGCAGCGTAGTTGGGGCGTCTAACTATGGCTACACCTTC.

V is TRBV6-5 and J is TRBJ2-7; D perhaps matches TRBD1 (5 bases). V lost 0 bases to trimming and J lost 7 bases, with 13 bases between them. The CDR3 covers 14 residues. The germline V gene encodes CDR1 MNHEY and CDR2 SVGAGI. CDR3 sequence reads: CASSYSRLQAEQYF. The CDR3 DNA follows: TGTGCCAGCAGTTACTCCCGATTACAGGCTGAGCAGTACTTC.

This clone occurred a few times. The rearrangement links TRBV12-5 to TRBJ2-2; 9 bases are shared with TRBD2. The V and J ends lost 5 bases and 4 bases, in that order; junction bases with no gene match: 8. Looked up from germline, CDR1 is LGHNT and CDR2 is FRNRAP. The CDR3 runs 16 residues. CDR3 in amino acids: CASGETSGRFTGELFF. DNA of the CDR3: TGTGCTAGTGGTGAAACTAGCGGGCGTTTCACCGGGGAGCTGTTTTTT.

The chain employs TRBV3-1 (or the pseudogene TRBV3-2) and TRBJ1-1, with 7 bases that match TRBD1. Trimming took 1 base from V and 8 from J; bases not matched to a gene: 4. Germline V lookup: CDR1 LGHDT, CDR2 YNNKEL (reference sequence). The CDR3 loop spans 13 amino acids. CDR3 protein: CASSQVSTGEAFF. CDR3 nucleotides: TGTGCCAGCAGCCAAGTGTCGACAGGGGAAGCTTTCTTT.

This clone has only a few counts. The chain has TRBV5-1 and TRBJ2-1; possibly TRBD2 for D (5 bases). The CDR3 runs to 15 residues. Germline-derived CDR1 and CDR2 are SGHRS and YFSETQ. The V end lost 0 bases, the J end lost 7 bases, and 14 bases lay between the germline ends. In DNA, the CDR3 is TGCGCCAGCAGCTTGGGGGGAGCTCCAGTTAATGAGCAGTTCTTC. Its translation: CASSLGGAPVNEQFF.

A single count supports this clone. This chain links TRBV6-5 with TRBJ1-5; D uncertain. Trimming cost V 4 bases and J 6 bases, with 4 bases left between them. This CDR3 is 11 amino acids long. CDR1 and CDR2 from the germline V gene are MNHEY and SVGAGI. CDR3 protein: CASSLSQPQHF. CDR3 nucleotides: TGTGCCAGCAGTTTGAGTCAGCCCCAGCATTTT.

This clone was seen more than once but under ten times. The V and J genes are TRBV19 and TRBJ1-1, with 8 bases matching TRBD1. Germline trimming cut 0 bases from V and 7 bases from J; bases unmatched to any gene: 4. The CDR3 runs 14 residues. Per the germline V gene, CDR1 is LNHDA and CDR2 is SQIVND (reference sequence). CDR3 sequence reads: CASSIETGGGEAFF. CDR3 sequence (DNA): TGTGCCAGTAGTATAGAAACAGGGGGAGGTGAAGCTTTCTTT.